Each of the 24 T cell receptor beta chains below was sequenced from the same sample in a study of PD-1 blockade in classical Hodgkin lymphoma (dated by TCRdb to 2018 to 2020). Receptor amplification or capture employed the immunoSEQ multiplex PCR assay. TCRdb mirrors the immuneACCESS table, restricted to in-frame sequences. Some clones are absent from its copies; in checked studies, under half trace to an unresolved V gene, and the reason for the others is unknown. The sample table lists about 34,000 clones, 75% to 90% of them with a count of one. About 0.22% of the sample comes from the top ten. What the time point label conveys for this sample: newly diagnosed, previously untreated cHL patient sample. CD4+ T cells were purified from thawed PBMCs by magnetic negative selection with a Miltenyi CD4+ T cell isolation kit. Sequencing was performed on CD4+ T cells from blood. The origin of the receptors is a human donor with classical Hodgkin lymphoma.

This clone turned up a few times. V is TRBV6-5 and J is TRBJ1-2, with unresolved D. Germline V gene sequence: CDR1 MNHEY, CDR2 SVGAGI. CDR3 length equals 14 residues. V lost 0 bases and J lost 2, with 7 bases in between. This chain's CDR3 is CASSYSRRNYGYTF. CDR3 sequence (DNA): TGTGCCAGCAGTTACTCGAGACGGAACTATGGCTACACCTTC.

This chain joins TRBV5-6 and TRBJ1-2; TRBD1 agrees at 7 bases. Germline V gene data show CDR1 as SGHDT and CDR2 as YYEEEE. V gave up 4 bases and J gave up 1 base; unmatched junction bases: 7. The CDR3 extends over 15 amino acids. CDR3 region: CASSGTDSLNYGYTF. CDR3 sequence (DNA): TGTGCCAGCAGCGGGACAGACTCTCTTAACTATGGCTACACCTTC. The full variable domain, completed using reference TRBV5-6 and TRBJ1-2, is DAGVTQSPTHLIKTRGQQVTLRCSPKSGHDTVSWYQQALGQGPQFIFQYYEEEERQRGNFPDRFSGHQFPNYSSELNVNALLLGDSALYLCASSGTDSLNYGYTFGSGTRLTVV.

This chain links TRBV5-5 with TRBJ1-4; D is undetermined. The CDR3 has 15 residues. The V gene lost 0 bases and the J gene lost 0 bases, with 6 bases spanning the gap. Germline CDR1 and CDR2: SGHKS and YYEKEE (reference sequence). The CDR3: CASSLGLATNEKLFF. The CDR3 DNA reads as TGTGCCAGCAGCTTGGGGCTTGCAACTAATGAAAAACTGTTTTTT.

The gene calls are TRBV28 and TRBJ1-2; D ambiguous. V lost 6 bases and J lost 3, with 14 bases in between. The CDR3 contains 14 residues. CDR1 and CDR2 (germline): MDHEN, SYDVKM. The CDR3 reads CASSPNGPHYGYTF. CDR3 sequence (DNA): TGTGCCAGCAGCCCCAACGGCCCGCACTATGGCTACACCTTC.

The J gene is TRBJ2-5, the V gene TRBV2; D remains ambiguous. V was clipped by 3 bases and J by 5 bases, with 13 bases between them. Germline CDR1 SNHLY, CDR2 FYNNEI. This CDR3 region has 14 residues. The CDR3 DNA follows: TGTGCCAGCAGTGATGTTCAGCTCGGGGAGACCCAGTACTTC. Translating gives CASSDVQLGETQYF. Using reference TRBV2 and TRBJ2-5 for the parts outside the CDR3, the full variable domain is EPEVTQTPSHQVTQMGQEVILRCVPISNHLYFYWYRQILGQKVEFLVSFYNNEISEKSEIFDDQFSVERPDGSNFTLKIRSTKLEDSAMYFCASSDVQLGETQYFGPGTRLLVL.

V usage is TRBV6-6 and J usage is TRBJ2-7; D remains unclear. This CDR3 spans 13 amino acids. Germline CDR1 MNHNY, CDR2 SVGAGI (reference sequence). Between the trimmed V and J ends, which lost 6 bases and 7 bases, there was a span of 16 bases. Here the CDR3 DNA reads TGTGCCAGCAGCCACGACATCGCTCGGGAGCAGTACTTC. It codes for CASSHDIAREQYF.

This clone was detected only a few times. The rearrangement links TRBV9 to TRBJ1-6; unclear D gene. The CDR3 length is 15 residues. Trimming pared 3 bases from V and 0 bases from J, leaving 7 bases between. The germline CDR1 and CDR2 sequences are SGDLS and YYNGEE. Written as DNA, the CDR3 is TGTGCCAGCAGCGACTACAACTCCTATAATTCACCCCTCCACTTT. It yields the protein CASSDYNSYNSPLHF.

The chain couples TRBV6-5 to TRBJ2-5; no reliable D call. With 0 bases removed from V and 5 bases from J, the gap between germline ends came to 7 bases. CDR3 size: 13 residues. The germline gives CDR1 MNHEY, CDR2 SVGAGI. CDR3 in amino acids: CASSYSMVETQYF. CDR3 nucleotides: TGTGCCAGCAGTTACTCGATGGTGGAGACCCAGTACTTC.

CDR3 DNA sequence: TGTGCCAGCGGAACAGGGTTCGCGCTCGTAGATACGCAGTATTTT. Encoded protein: CASGTGFALVDTQYF. V is TRBV2 and J is TRBJ2-3; possibly TRBD1 for D (6 bases). Germline values: CDR1 SNHLY, CDR2 FYNNEI. V was cut by 8 bases and J by 5 bases, with 20 bases left in between. This CDR3 spans 15 amino acids.

The V call is TRBV5-1, the J call TRBJ1-4, with TRBD1 identical over 7 bases. The CDR3 runs 16 residues. Germline-derived CDR1 and CDR2 are SGHRS and YFSETQ. V lost 0 bases, J lost 2 bases, and 4 bases stayed unmatched. The DNA of the CDR3 is TGCGCCAGCAGCTTGGCCGGGACAGACACTAATGAAAAACTGTTTTTT. Residues: CASSLAGTDTNEKLFF. Together with reference TRBV5-1 and TRBJ1-4, the CDR3 gives the full variable domain: KAGVTQTPRYLIKTRGQQVTLSCSPISGHRSVSWYQQTPGQGLQFLFEYFSETQRNKGNFPGRFSGRQFSNSRSEMNVSTLELGDSALYLCASSLAGTDTNEKLFFGSGTQLSVL.

The chain links TRBV5-6 to TRBJ2-5, with D perhaps matching TRBD1 (6 bases). The DNA end is more similar to TRBJ2-7, so the J call may be wrong. Germline V gene lookup returns CDR1 SGHDT and CDR2 YYEEEE. The CDR3 runs to 13 residues. The CDR3 nucleotides are TGTGCCAGCAGTCGAGGGGGAGCCTACGAGCAGTACTTC. Protein: CASSRGGAYEQYF.

This clone showed up just once. The chain combines TRBV7-6 with TRBJ2-3; weak D call: TRBD2 (6 bases). The CDR3 is made up of 15 amino acids. Trimming pared 1 base from V and 2 bases from J, leaving 10 bases between. The germline V gene has CDR1 SGHVS and CDR2 FNYEAQ. DNA of the CDR3: TGTGCCAGCAGCTTAGTGGGGGGATTCACAGATACGCAGTATTTT. Translated, it gives CASSLVGGFTDTQYF.

This clone was seen a few times. The chain combines TRBV28 with TRBJ2-7; 8 bases fit TRBD1. V lost 4 bases and J lost 2; bases outside the gene matches: 4. In germline, CDR1 is MDHEN, CDR2 SYDVKM. CDR3 length: 14 amino acids. CDR3: CASSWDRPPYEQYF. The DNA of the CDR3 is TGTGCCAGCAGTTGGGACAGGCCACCCTACGAGCAGTACTTC.

This chain links TRBV11-2 with TRBJ2-3; D gene unclear. Trimming cost V 1 base and J 4 bases, with 12 bases left between them. Germline V CDR1 and CDR2: SGHAT, FQNNGV. This CDR3 has 15 amino acids. The CDR3 coding sequence is TGTGCCAGCAGCTTAGCCTACTTGGATGCAGATACGCAGTATTTT. It codes for CASSLAYLDADTQYF.

This chain uses TRBV10-2 with TRBJ1-1; 9 positions match TRBD1. Germline CDR1 is WSHSY and CDR2 is SAAADI. There are 15 residues in the CDR3. V shed 8 bases and J 4 bases; nucleotides not matched to a gene: 11. The CDR3 DNA reads as TGCGCCAGCCACAGACAGGGGGGCAGCGGCACTGAAGCTTTCTTT. Translation gives CASHRQGGSGTEAFF.

This chain connects TRBV29-1 to TRBJ2-7; D is perhaps TRBD1 (5 bases). The CDR3 runs to 12 residues. CDR1 is SQVTM, CDR2 ANQGSEA, per germline. Trimming removed 6 bases from V and 0 bases from J, with 9 bases in between. The CDR3 DNA reads as TGCAGCGTAGCAGGACACTCCTACGAGCAGTACTTC. This gives the protein CSVAGHSYEQYF.

The chain uses TRBV7-9 and TRBJ1-1; D is unresolved. V was cut by 0 bases and J by 1 base, with 3 bases left in between. This CDR3 has 13 residues. CDR1 and CDR2 from the germline V gene are SEHNR and FQNEAQ (reference sequence). CDR3 sequence: CASSLARNTEAFF. The CDR3 DNA is TGTGCCAGCAGCTTAGCGAGGAACACTGAAGCTTTCTTT.

The V and J genes are TRBV21-1 and TRBJ1-2; the table's D gene call, TRBD1, was not cross checked with the DNA. TRBV21-1 constitutes a pseudogene. The CDR3 contains 14 residues. For the CDR3, the DNA is TGTGCCACAACCCCCGGACAGGGACATTATGGCTACACCTTC. It is translated as CATTPGQGHYGYTF.

The rearrangement joins TRBV7-2 to TRBJ1-4; tentatively, D is TRBD1 (5 bases). Germline V lookup: CDR1 SGHTA, CDR2 FQGNSA. V was pared by 1 base and J by 16 bases, with 22 bases between. This CDR3 has 15 amino acids. The CDR3 DNA sequence: TGTGCCAGCAGCTTAGATGGGGCACGAAAAACGAGGAGGTTTTTT. Its protein product is CASSLDGARKTRRFF.

The V call is TRBV19, the J call TRBJ2-1; 10 bases line up with TRBD1. Losses at the gene ends were 4 bases for V and 6 bases for J; bases not matched to a gene: 3. This CDR3 region has 14 residues. In germline, CDR1 is LNHDA, CDR2 SQIVND (reference sequence). The CDR3: CASSRGQGRNEQFF. The CDR3 nucleotides read TGTGCCAGTAGTAGGGGACAGGGGCGCAATGAGCAGTTCTTC.

The chain has TRBV6-4 and TRBJ2-7; D gene unclear. The V end lost 2 bases, the J end lost 0 bases, and 14 bases lay between the germline ends. The V gene's germline CDR1 is MRHNA and CDR2 SNTAGT. This CDR3 is 16 amino acids long. CDR3 region: CASSDVAPQISYEQYF. CDR3 sequence (DNA): TGTGCCAGCAGTGACGTGGCGCCTCAGATCTCCTACGAGCAGTACTTC.

The genes are TRBV5-4 and TRBJ1-1; D is unresolved. Germline CDR1 and CDR2: SGHNT and YYREEE (reference sequence). Deletions cut 0 bases from V and 1 base from J, with 10 bases between. The CDR3 runs 15 residues. The DNA of the CDR3 is TGTGCCAGCAGCTTGGAAGGAGCCAAGAACACTGAAGCTTTCTTT. It encodes CASSLEGAKNTEAFF.

The CDR3 region has the DNA TGTGCCAGCTCATCGGAGTTAAAAGGTGACGAGCAGTACTTC. Translation: CASSSELKGDEQYF. This chain links TRBV18 with TRBJ2-7; D gene unclear. Trimming took off 5 bases at V and 5 bases at J, with 16 bases between the two ends. The CDR3 covers 14 residues. Germline-derived CDR1 and CDR2 are KGHSH and LQKENI.

This chain joins TRBV5-4 and TRBJ1-3; D unresolved. V lost 4 bases and J 4 bases, leaving 9 bases between the germline ends. Per germline, CDR1 SGHNT and CDR2 YYREEE (reference sequence). This CDR3 is 13 amino acids long. In DNA, the CDR3 is TGTGCCAGCAGCCCCTGGGGAGGAAACACCATATATTTT. Its translation: CASSPWGGNTIYF.